Listed below are T cell receptor beta chains from one sample, sequenced in a study of T-cell memory formation after mild COVID-19. TCRdb analysed the 5' RACE reads with MiXCR anew, one entry per CDR3 protein. This sample has about 470,000 distinct CDR3 sequences; around 25% occur once, and the top ten carry around 13%. The sequenced sample consisted of PBMCs or a T cell subset sorted from them (not recorded which). The receptors shown here come from an adult woman who had mild COVID-19 (a few samples of this study predate the infection). Cell type and time point are not known. CDR3s include the opening cysteine and the closing phenylalanine or tryptophan. The order of the fields is J gene, clone size, V gene, D gene, CDR3 protein, CDR3 DNA. A D gene is named only where the DNA matches it firmly. Size is stated for part of the rows, as once, few or many counts, or as a class when the clone is expanded.

TRBJ2-2,few,TRBV24-1,.,CATSVGQSGELFF,TGTGCCACCAGCGTCGGACAGTCCGGGGAGCTGTTTTTT
TRBJ2-1,.,TRBV7-8,.,CASSFVGWEQFF,TGTGCCAGCAGCTTCGTAGGGTGGGAGCAGTTCTTC
TRBJ1-2,.,TRBV7-9,.,CASSRTGWTPQAEGYTF,TGTGCCAGCAGCAGAACAGGGTGGACCCCCCAGGCGGAGGGCTACACCTTC
TRBJ1-1,few,TRBV20-1,TRBD1,CSAILRDSHVGDTEAFF,TGCAGTGCTATACTCCGGGACAGTCATGTTGGCGACACTGAAGCTTTCTTT
TRBJ2-5,.,TRBV7-9,TRBD2,CASSLVGASGSQETQYF,TGTGCCAGCAGCTTAGTTGGGGCTAGCGGCTCCCAAGAGACCCAGTACTTC
TRBJ2-7,.,TRBV27,.,CASSPGPEVSYEQYF,TGTGCCAGCAGTCCGGGACCCGAAGTCTCCTACGAGCAGTACTTC
TRBJ2-7,many,TRBV27,TRBD2,CASRTGLAGYEQYF,TGTGCCAGCAGGACAGGACTAGCGGGGTACGAGCAGTACTTC
TRBJ1-4,.,TRBV2,.,CASNRRGEKLFF,TGTGCCAGCAACAGGAGAGGTGAAAAACTGTTTTTT
TRBJ1-1,many,TRBV5-1,TRBD1,CASTLGSAGTGVRAEAFF,TGCGCCAGCACCTTAGGGTCCGCCGGGACAGGGGTACGCGCTGAAGCTTTCTTT
TRBJ1-2,.,TRBV12-3/TRBV12-4,.,CASSLHRAGYTF,TGTGCCAGCAGTCTCCACAGGGCTGGCTACACCTTC
TRBJ1-1,.,TRBV14,.,CASSQGTLAEAFF,TGTGCCAGCAGCCAAGGGACACTAGCTGAAGCTTTCTTT
TRBJ2-3,.,TRBV5-4,TRBD2,CASSSTSWDTQYF,TGTGCCAGCAGCTCGACTAGCTGGGATACGCAGTATTTT
TRBJ2-1,.,TRBV7-2,TRBD1,CASSSDRGSYNEQFF,TGTGCCAGCAGCTCGGACAGGGGCTCCTACAATGAGCAGTTCTTC
TRBJ2-1,.,TRBV19,.,CASSITRSSYNEQFF,TGTGCCAGTAGTATAACTAGATCCTCCTACAATGAGCAGTTCTTC
TRBJ1-1,.,TRBV20-1,TRBD1,CSAYTGQGTVAFF,TGCAGTGCCTATACGGGACAGGGAACGGTTGCTTTCTTT
TRBJ2-3,few,TRBV5-1,TRBD1,CASSLVGQGITDTQYF,TGCGCCAGCAGCTTGGTGGGACAGGGGATCACAGATACGCAGTATTTT
TRBJ2-6,.,TRBV5-1,TRBD1,CASSWNRGPGANVLTF,TGCGCCAGCAGCTGGAACAGGGGGCCCGGGGCCAACGTCCTGACTTTC
TRBJ2-3,.,TRBV29-1,.,CSLRGVRDTQYF,TGCAGCCTTAGGGGGGTGAGGGATACGCAGTATTTT
TRBJ2-1,few,TRBV11-2,.,CASTKTRGNNEQFF,TGTGCCAGCACTAAAACTAGGGGGAACAATGAGCAGTTCTTC
TRBJ2-5,few,TRBV4-2,TRBD2,CASSQEATSSETQYF,TGTGCCAGCAGCCAAGAGGCGACTAGCTCAGAGACCCAGTACTTC
TRBJ1-3,few,TRBV20-1,.,CSAGLASGNTIYF,TGCAGTGCAGGTTTAGCCTCTGGAAACACCATATATTTT
TRBJ2-7,.,TRBV25-1,.,CASNGQTYEQYF,TGTGCCAGCAACGGACAAACCTACGAGCAGTACTTC
TRBJ2-2,few,TRBV6-2/TRBV6-3,.,CASSYDSYTGELFF,TGTGCCAGCAGTTACGACAGTTACACCGGGGAGCTGTTTTTT
TRBJ2-7,.,TRBV10-3,TRBD2,CAISEFSSGAYEQYF,TGTGCCATCAGTGAGTTTTCTAGCGGGGCCTACGAGCAGTACTTC
TRBJ2-2,many,TRBV5-1,TRBD1,CASTGQGAINTGELFF,TGCGCCAGCACCGGGCAGGGGGCTATCAACACCGGGGAGCTGTTTTTT
TRBJ2-1,.,TRBV3-1,.,CASSQRPNMPWGNNEQFF,TGTGCCAGCAGCCAAAGGCCCAACATGCCCTGGGGCAACAATGAGCAGTTCTTC
TRBJ2-2,.,TRBV12-3/TRBV12-4,.,CASSRHVRGMVESGELFF,TGTGCCAGCAGCCGCCATGTCAGGGGAATGGTAGAGTCCGGGGAGCTGTTTTTT
TRBJ1-2,few,TRBV24-1,.,CATSDFDQSGYTF,TGTGCCACCAGTGATTTCGATCAAAGTGGCTACACCTTC
TRBJ2-7,.,TRBV2,.,CASSGGWDPQYYEQYF,TGTGCCAGCAGTGGGGGTTGGGACCCTCAATATTACGAGCAGTACTTC
TRBJ1-2,few,TRBV5-1,TRBD1,CASSPNPGQWVYGYTF,TGCGCCAGCAGCCCCAATCCGGGACAGTGGGTCTATGGCTACACCTTC
TRBJ1-6,few,TRBV27,.,CASNGGPNSPLHF,TGTGCCAGCAACGGGGGCCCAAATTCACCCCTCCACTTT
TRBJ1-2,.,TRBV7-9,TRBD1,CASSLAVGTGDGYTF,TGTGCCAGCAGCTTAGCAGTCGGGACAGGGGACGGCTACACCTTC
TRBJ2-1,few,TRBV5-1,TRBD2,CASSLGTSGSRRNEQFF,TGCGCCAGCAGCTTGGGTACTAGCGGGAGTAGGAGGAATGAGCAGTTCTTC
TRBJ1-1,.,TRBV10-3,.,CAISEKVGVGTEAFF,TGTGCCATCAGTGAGAAGGTGGGAGTGGGGACTGAAGCTTTCTTT
TRBJ1-1,.,TRBV7-2,TRBD1,CASSLGRDRGVLEAFF,TGTGCCAGCAGCTTAGGTCGGGACAGGGGGGTTCTTGAAGCTTTCTTT
TRBJ1-2,.,TRBV5-1,.,CASSSDGFYGYTF,TGCGCCAGCAGCTCGGACGGATTCTATGGCTACACCTTC
TRBJ1-2,.,TRBV18,.,CASSPRWTDDKPYGYTF,TGTGCCAGCTCACCACGGTGGACAGACGATAAGCCTTATGGCTACACCTTC
TRBJ1-6,.,TRBV3-1,.,CASSRNGARGSPLHF,TGTGCCAGCAGCCGCAACGGGGCTCGAGGTTCACCCCTCCACTTT
TRBJ1-1,.,TRBV28,.,CASSPRQANTEAFF,TGTGCCAGCAGTCCCCGACAGGCGAACACTGAAGCTTTCTTT
TRBJ2-3,few,TRBV20-1,TRBD2,CSARGWPSGAPGTDTQYF,TGCAGTGCTAGAGGGTGGCCTAGCGGAGCGCCTGGCACAGATACGCAGTATTTT
TRBJ2-1,.,TRBV2,.,CASSAPLGGTNNEQFF,TGTGCCAGCAGTGCGCCCCTAGGAGGGACGAACAATGAGCAGTTCTTC
TRBJ2-3,.,TRBV5-1,.,CASRPDIYSTDTQYF,TGCGCCAGCAGACCTGACATATACTCCACAGATACGCAGTATTTT
TRBJ2-6,many,TRBV24-1,.,CATSPTGSSASGANVLTF,TGTGCCACCAGCCCAACAGGTTCCTCCGCCTCTGGGGCCAACGTCCTGACTTTC
TRBJ2-7,few,TRBV5-6,.,CASSSRLSLKYEQYF,TGTGCCAGCAGCTCACGATTGAGTCTTAAGTACGAGCAGTACTTC
TRBJ2-7,.,TRBV6-5,TRBD1,CASRRTGDYEQYF,TGTGCCAGCCGACGGACAGGCGACTACGAGCAGTACTTC
TRBJ1-5,.,TRBV14,.,CASSQGASQVKHF,TGTGCCAGCAGCCAAGGGGCGTCACAGGTCAAGCATTTT
TRBJ1-4,.,TRBV12-3/TRBV12-4,.,CASMGGAQFNEKLFF,TGTGCCAGCATGGGGGGGGCCCAGTTTAATGAAAAACTGTTTTTT
TRBJ1-1,.,TRBV6-6,TRBD1,CASSPPTGGWAFF,TGTGCCAGCAGTCCGCCGACAGGGGGATGGGCTTTCTTT
TRBJ1-1,.,TRBV6-2/TRBV6-3,.,CASSQTELRAFF,TGTGCCAGCAGTCAGACCGAGTTAAGGGCTTTCTTT
TRBJ1-1,few,TRBV12-3/TRBV12-4,.,CASSLTGPNTEAFF,TGTGCCAGCAGTTTAACCGGCCCGAACACTGAAGCTTTCTTT
TRBJ1-2,.,TRBV6-9,TRBD1,CASSSAGGAHYGYTF,TGTGCCAGCAGTTCGGCAGGGGGCGCACACTATGGCTACACCTTC
TRBJ1-1,.,TRBV20-1,.,CSALGLAEAFF,TGCAGTGCCCTGGGGTTGGCTGAAGCTTTCTTT
TRBJ2-7,.,TRBV6-5,.,CASSPRTDGYEQYF,TGTGCCAGCAGCCCGCGTACGGACGGCTACGAGCAGTACTTC
TRBJ2-2,.,TRBV12-3/TRBV12-4,.,CASSLSVTGELFF,TGTGCCAGCAGTTTATCCGTTACCGGGGAGCTGTTTTTT